This T cell receptor beta chain was identified during a study of blood T cell repertoires in COVID-19. Study details: The United States, Italy and Spain provided the acute and convalescent COVID-19 samples.

Per the germline V gene, CDR1 is GTSNPN and CDR2 is SVGIG (reference sequence). Trimming left V 3 bases short and J 1 base short, with 10 bases between. This CDR3 has 15 amino acids. The table came from immunoSEQ multiplex PCR; TCRdb's copy has only in-frame clones and leaves some out. The sample lists around 78,000 clones; more than 85% were seen once. Participants were aged about 18 to 100 years from around 24 US areas. This rearrangement joins TRBV30 to TRBJ2-6, with D perhaps matching TRBD1 (6 bases). Sequenced sample: PBMCs or T cells enriched from blood (not recorded which). The origin of this receptor is a woman aged 50 to 60 with acute COVID-19. CDR3 protein: CAWRAQGSGANVLTF. The CDR3 bases are TGTGCCTGGAGGGCACAGGGATCTGGGGCCAACGTCCTGACTTTC.